What follows are 20 T cell receptor beta chains derived from one specimen sequenced in a study of shared clonotypes between healthy human individuals. Libraries were prepared by immunoSEQ multiplex PCR; TCRdb keeps only in-frame clonotypes and omits some of them. The sample has about 690,000 clones, about 92% seen once. The sample was memory CD8+ T cells from PBMCs. Subset of the sample: CD45RO+ cells pooled with CCR7-negative TemRA cells. Receptors were obtained from a man younger than 35 in good health. Some clones in this sample may be carry-over from other donors' samples.

V and J are TRBV7-6 and TRBJ1-5; D is uncertain. The CDR3 is 13 residues long. V lost 5 bases, J lost 3 bases, and 8 bases lay in between. Germline lookup yields CDR1 SGHVS and CDR2 FNYEAQ. DNA for the CDR3: TGTGCCAGCAGCCCAAAACCCAATCAGCCCCAGCATTTT. This translates into CASSPKPNQPQHF.

The rearrangement joins TRBV9 to TRBJ2-1; tentatively, D is TRBD2 (6 bases). Germline V lookup: CDR1 SGDLS, CDR2 YYNGEE. Deletions cut 6 bases from V and 1 base from J, with 23 bases between. This CDR3 comprises 18 residues. CDR3 amino acids: CASTHYGEEGPSYNEQFF. CDR3 bases: TGTGCCAGCACACACTACGGCGAGGAGGGCCCATCCTACAATGAGCAGTTCTTC.

The chain recombines TRBV5-4 with TRBJ1-3; TRBD1 matches at 7 bases. V was pared by 4 bases and J by 0 bases, with 10 bases of the junction left unmatched. This CDR3 has 17 amino acids. Germline V gene sequence: CDR1 SGHNT, CDR2 YYREEE (reference sequence). CDR3 sequence reads: CASSPDRVQSSGNTIYF. In DNA, the CDR3 is TGTGCCAGCAGCCCAGACAGGGTACAGAGCTCTGGAAACACCATATATTTT.

A single count supports this clone. The chain is built from TRBV29-1 and TRBJ2-7, with D possibly matching TRBD1 (5 bases). The germline CDR1 and CDR2 sequences are SQVTM and ANQGSEA. The ends were cut back, 7 bases at V and 0 bases at J, with 13 bases in the middle. The CDR3 contains 13 residues. CDR3 sequence reads: CSAVGVTSYEQYF. The CDR3 DNA sequence: TGCAGCGCCGTAGGGGTTACCTCCTACGAGCAGTACTTC.

The chain carries TRBV30 and TRBJ2-5; TRBD1 might be the D (6 bases). The J call could be wrong; TRBJ2-7 is a better fit for the DNA end. CDR1 is GTSNPN, CDR2 SVGIG, per germline (reference sequence). The CDR3 is made up of 12 amino acids. The CDR3 is CAWSVLGGEQYF. CDR3 in DNA: TGTGCCTGGAGTGTTTTAGGGGGCGAGCAGTACTTC.

The CDR3 reads CASSFRSSYNSPLHF. CDR3 bases: TGTGCCAGCAGTTTCAGGAGCTCCTATAATTCACCCCTCCACTTT. The chain has TRBV27 and TRBJ1-6; D uncertain. V was clipped by 3 bases and J by 0 bases, with 6 bases between them. Germline V gene data show CDR1 as MNHEY and CDR2 as SMNVEV (reference sequence). The CDR3 runs to 15 residues.

Here the CDR3 reads CASSLSAGMTYEQYF. The DNA for the CDR3 is TGTGCCAGCAGTTTATCTGCAGGGATGACCTACGAGCAGTACTTC. V gene TRBV27 combines with J gene TRBJ2-7, with D possibly TRBD1 on 5 matching bases. This CDR3 has 15 residues. V was shortened by 0 bases and J by 2 bases, with 11 bases between the two germline ends. Germline V CDR1 and CDR2: MNHEY, SMNVEV (reference sequence).

The chain joins TRBV5-5 to TRBJ2-7; no reliable D call. Deletions cut 0 bases from V and 3 bases from J, with 4 bases between. The length of the CDR3 is 12 residues. CDR1 and CDR2 (germline): SGHKS, YYEKEE (reference sequence). The CDR3 coding sequence is TGTGCCAGCAGCTTGGGTTACTACGAGCAGTACTTC. It yields the protein CASSLGYYEQYF.

This chain uses TRBV27 with TRBJ2-7, with TRBD1 matching 7 bases. Trimming cost V 3 bases and J 3 bases; bases outside gene matches: 5. Germline CDR1 is MNHEY and CDR2 is SMNVEV (reference sequence). This CDR3 contains 14 residues. CDR3 amino acids: CASSFGQAGYEQYF. CDR3 nucleotide sequence: TGTGCCAGCAGTTTCGGACAGGCGGGCTACGAGCAGTACTTC.

This clone is a singleton in its sample. V gene TRBV12-5 combines with J gene TRBJ2-7; D is unresolved. Trimming cost V 7 bases and J 3 bases, with 13 bases left between them. The CDR3 covers 13 residues. In germline, CDR1 is LGHNT, CDR2 FRNRAP. The CDR3 region has the DNA TGTGCTAGTGCGTATGATCTTGGCTACGAGCAGTACTTC. This gives the protein CASAYDLGYEQYF.

The genes are TRBV18 and TRBJ2-3, with D tentatively TRBD2 (5 bases). CDR1 is KGHSH, CDR2 LQKENI, per germline. V dropped 0 bases and J dropped 0 bases, with 10 bases sitting between them. This CDR3 comprises 16 residues. CDR3 sequence reads: CASSPPRRTSTDTQYF. The CDR3 DNA sequence: TGTGCCAGCTCACCACCGCGGCGGACTAGCACAGATACGCAGTATTTT.

The chain carries TRBV28 and TRBJ2-7; 11 bases are a match to TRBD1. The CDR3 consists of 15 residues. Germline V gene sequence: CDR1 MDHEN, CDR2 SYDVKM. V lost 10 bases to trimming and J lost 3 bases; unmatched junction nucleotides: 11. The CDR3: CATSKGQGAYYEQYF. CDR3 DNA: TGTGCCACCTCAAAAGGACAGGGGGCTTACTACGAGCAGTACTTC.

Here the CDR3 reads CASSSGDSYNEKLFF. CDR3 nucleotide sequence: TGTGCCAGCAGCAGTGGGGACAGCTACAATGAAAAACTGTTTTTT. The chain joins TRBV9 to TRBJ1-4, with 7 bases aligning to TRBD1. This CDR3 comprises 15 residues. V lost 4 bases to trimming and J lost 5 bases; unmatched junction nucleotides: 8. Germline-derived CDR1 and CDR2 are SGDLS and YYNGEE.

V and J are TRBV27 and TRBJ1-4; 9 bases match TRBD1. The CDR3 loop spans 16 amino acids. The V gene's germline CDR1 is MNHEY and CDR2 SMNVEV (reference sequence). J gave up 6 bases and V 4 bases, and 9 bases lay outside the gene matches. CDR3 DNA: TGTGCCAGCAGTTATACCGGGACAGGGTTCGATGAAAAACTGTTTTTT. This encodes CASSYTGTGFDEKLFF.

The V gene is TRBV9, the J gene TRBJ2-7, with D maybe TRBD2 (5 bases). This CDR3 contains 13 residues. V lost 0 bases and J lost 6, with 10 bases in between. Per germline, CDR1 SGDLS and CDR2 YYNGEE. The CDR3 loop is CASSVGTGTEQYF. CDR3 DNA: TGTGCCAGCAGCGTAGGGACGGGAACCGAGCAGTACTTC. The whole variable domain, filled in from reference TRBV9 and TRBJ2-7, reads DSGVTQTPKHLITATGQRVTLRCSPRSGDLSVYWYQQSLDQGLQFLIQYYNGEERAKGNILERFSAQQFPDLHSELNLSSLELGDSALYFCASSVGTGTEQYFGPGTRLTVT.

This chain connects TRBV29-1 to TRBJ2-1, with D possibly matching TRBD2 (5 bases). V was cut by 7 bases and J by 3 bases, with 16 bases left in between. This CDR3 has 14 amino acids. In germline, CDR1 is SQVTM, CDR2 ANQGSEA. CDR3 DNA sequence: TGCAGCGCCGCGAGAAGCGGAAGCTACAATGAGCAGTTCTTC. It specifies CSAARSGSYNEQFF.

The rearrangement links TRBV28 to TRBJ1-2, with 8 bases fitting TRBD1. Germline loops: CDR1 MDHEN, CDR2 SYDVKM. This CDR3 region has 14 residues. V trimming: 3 bases; J trimming: 8 bases; junction bases outside the gene matches: 8. CDR3 nucleotides: TGTGCCAGCAGTTTGACAGGGGTGGCCAGAGGCTACACCTTC. Translating it yields CASSLTGVARGYTF.

The chain links TRBV4-1 to TRBJ1-1; 8 positions agree with TRBD1. The CDR3 sequence is 15 residues long. CDR1 is MGHRA and CDR2 is YSYEKL in the germline V gene. V lost 4 bases and J lost 2; bases outside the gene matches: 6. The CDR3 bases are TGCGCCAGCAGCCCATTCGGACAGGGAAACACTGAAGCTTTCTTT. Translation gives CASSPFGQGNTEAFF.

V is TRBV21-1 and J is TRBJ2-7; no check of the table's D call, TRBD2, against the DNA was made. TRBV21-1 is listed as a pseudogene. The CDR3 runs to 15 residues. CDR3: CASRESGTTSYEQYF. CDR3 in DNA: TGTGCCAGCCGGGAATCCGGGACTACCTCCTACGAGCAGTACTTC.

The genes are TRBV11-2 and TRBJ1-1; D is unclear. Trimming removed 5 bases from V and 3 bases from J, with 16 bases in between. The CDR3 is 15 residues long. In germline, CDR1 is SGHAT, CDR2 FQNNGV. Here the CDR3 DNA reads TGTGCCAGCAGCCGTTTCGGGTCTGGGGACACTGAAGCTTTCTTT. It codes for CASSRFGSGDTEAFF.